This T cell receptor beta chain originates from a study of cytomegalovirus exposure and HLA in healthy donors (dated by TCRdb to 2017 to 2019). A note on the overall study: An earlier analysis of approximately 640 of the donors reported about 290 Gb of sequence data and some 100 million unique TCR beta sequences from roughly 180 million T cells. About 330 gigabases of sequencing data and 91 million or so unique TCR sequences made up an early release that covered some 640 HLA-typed donors. The genetic ancestry cluster associated with self-reported Caucasian donors included 80% to 90% of the roughly 360 genotyped donors. The aim of the study was to test whether cataloging public T cell receptors could identify signatures of past pathogen exposure. The T cell repertoires of under 700 subjects were profiled by immunosequencing and related to cytomegalovirus serostatus. A separate validation cohort of about 110 different subjects was used in addition to the approximately 640-subject first cohort. To predict cytomegalovirus infection status, the study brought together high-throughput TCR immunosequencing, statistical association of individual TCRs with disease status, and machine learning. In a later analysis, previously published TCR beta repertoires from about 640 donors were re-analyzed and high-resolution HLA genotyping was added so that TCR occurrence patterns could be studied. Rather than using new phenotypic data, the later analysis identified candidate immune exposures from TCR beta sequences and from how often those sequences occurred across donors. In an earlier analysis of 587 of the donors, high-throughput TCR beta sequencing was used to judge whether each TCR beta V gene segment behaved as functional or pseudogenic. Donor age, sex, ethnicity and CMV serostatus were compiled together with the repertoire data. Genome-wide SNP genotypes for about 55% of the roughly 670 donors were used in a later genetic analysis, which treated that subset as a discovery cohort. All discovery cohort repertoires had been generated using a single sequencing platform. Both class I and class II loci were covered by HLA typing, at four-digit resolution. Typing coverage differed by locus: A, B, C, DRB1 and DQB1 were typed in about 629-630 donors, DQA1 in around 500, DPA1 in 600 to 610, and DPB1 in 450 to 490. Several DR-DQ haplotypes were treated as single units for association and clustering because of strong linkage in the cohort. Among some 410 genotyped donors of the cohort, an average of about 240,000 unique TCR beta nucleotide sequences was sequenced per donor, of which 15% to 20% were non-productive.

The CDR3 covers 15 residues, taking in both the cysteine and the phenylalanine. Just the 45-base CDR3 DNA is kept, in frame starting at base 1. As encoded in the germline V gene, CDR1 is SGHTA while CDR2 is FQGNSA. V is pruned by 0 bases and J by 7 bases, leaving 6 bases of the junction without a gene match. Libraries were made using the immunoSEQ multiplex PCR assay. The multiplex PCR relied on a mix of 60 forward primers for TCR Vbeta segments and 13 reverse primers for TCR Jbeta segments. The CDR3 region of rearranged TCR beta genes was amplified from genomic DNA with a multiplex PCR assay. The Illumina HiSeq System was used to sequence the amplified TCR beta libraries as 87-base-pair reads. Under the source paper's analysis protocol: In a later analysis, around 80 million unique TCR beta chains were counted across the approximately 640 repertoires, and some 10 million of these chains were shared by at least two donors. Raw reads were error-corrected and collapsed into unique sequences by a nearest-neighbor algorithm in which closely related sequences were merged to remove PCR and sequencing errors. To assign V, D and J gene segments, CDR3 sequences were aligned to IMGT reference sequences. For a sequence to be retained, a match of at least six nucleotides to both a V gene segment and a J gene segment was required. A rearrangement counted as productive if the CDR3 had no stop codons and remained in frame with V and J, and every other rearrangement counted as non-productive. CDR3 was defined by IMGT convention, running from the second conserved V-encoded cysteine to the conserved J-encoded phenylalanine. In an earlier analysis of 587 of the donors, sequences lacking an unambiguous match to a single V gene segment were excluded. In an earlier analysis of some 590 of the donors, a V segment was called functional when productive rearrangements were above 56.7%, and segregating when the standard deviation between donors exceeded 5%. A statistical classification framework was developed to diagnose cytomegalovirus status using the catalog of TCR beta chain sequences. A later analysis assigned V and J genes by comparing TCR nucleotide sequences with IMGT/GENE-DB human TR gene sequences. In a later analysis, CDR3 sequences and most-parsimonious VDJ recombination scenarios were assigned using the TCRdist pipeline. In a later analysis, each TCR beta chain was defined by its CDR3 amino acid sequence together with its V-gene family, and reads without a unique V-gene family were excluded. As a way to deal with suspected cross-contamination and a sequencing artifact, a later analysis dropped approximately 570 nucleotide sequences that were highly shared and had low generation probability. For each public chain, a later analysis derived a clonal expansion index from normalized ranks of inferred template counts within each repertoire. A later analysis computed generation probabilities with a VDJ recombination model fitted to out-of-frame rearrangements, and checked the results against IGoR. In a later analysis, hypergeometric tests were used to score TCR-TCR, TCR-HLA and TCR-CMV co-occurrence, with a repertoire-size bias correction applied to TCR pairs. A later analysis estimated false discovery rates by permuting HLA or CMV assignments 20 times. In a later analysis, co-occurring TCRs were grouped with DBSCAN, and TCRdist sequence similarity was added when clustering was performed within HLA-allele-positive subsets. Co-occurrence clustering excluded repertoires with fewer than 30,000 or more than 120,000 public chains, plus five with anomalous nucleotide sharing. The immuneACCESS repertoire file appears here via TCRdb, limited to in-frame rearrangements. These files lack a portion of the clones; in checked studies, under half of the deficit traces to unresolved V genes, and the cause of the others is not known. D and trimming come from the DNA, and the V and J calls and clone size come from that table. The sample table lists some 45,000 clones, 40% to 60% of them with a count of one. About an eighth of the sample goes to the ten largest clones.

Note on this clone: Its cognate antigen has yet to be identified. The sample holds no much larger clone one base away, and base qualities are not on file.

The cohort was made up of roughly 670 healthy bone marrow donors. At the time of sampling, all cohort members were nominally healthy, though unrecorded immune exposures were likely present. Of the 600 to 750 cohort members, approximately 300 had a positive CMV serostatus and about 350 had a negative one, while no CMV serostatus was recorded for the donor. A peripheral blood sample was collected from each donor, and TCR beta sequencing was performed on peripheral blood mononuclear cells. The Qiagen DNeasy Blood Extraction Kit was used to extract genomic DNA from the blood cell samples. Broader findings and caveats from the paper: Only TCR beta chains were sequenced in this cohort, and the absence of alpha or paired-chain data limited detectable features. Because HLA typing was missing for some donors at each locus, association tests included only the typed subset. The sequencing pipeline was judged likely to have produced a cluster of highly shared sequence variants as a technical artifact. A later analysis found that most CMV-associated TCR beta chains appeared HLA-restricted, with HLA associations seemingly driven largely by CMV exposure. In vitro tests confirmed that three of the cytomegalovirus-associated TCR beta chains recognize cytomegalovirus antigens. According to a later analysis, parvovirus B19, influenza, CMV and Epstein-Barr virus appeared linked to several top co-occurrence clusters. It was suggested by the authors that the approach could potentially be generalized to other disease states and immunological phenotypes. A further reported finding was that TCR beta sequences accurately predicted the HLA-A and HLA-B alleles for most subjects in the first cohort. Broadly in line with IMGT annotations, most TCR beta V segments showed up in productive rearrangements about 87% or about 30% of the time in an earlier analysis of some 590 of the donors. A later analysis found that TCR association rates varied across HLA loci, with DRB1 alleles showing the most associated TCRs and HLA-C alleles the fewest. Specific HLA alleles were associated with 15,000 to 20,000 TCR beta sequences at a false discovery rate of 0.05 in a later analysis. In a later genetic analysis, a missense DCLRE1C variant was associated with V-gene and J-gene trimming of TCR beta chains, and the association was replicated in an independent cohort. The presence/absence analyses assumed that sequencing depth was roughly uniform across donors, and that assumption may not be true. Strong co-occurrence of HLA alleles, especially DR and DQ, made assigning TCR associations to individual alleles difficult. Across donors, most TCR sequences were observed very rarely, whereas some public TCRs were present in many individuals. The earlier analysis of about 600 of the donors excluded some 15 rarely observed V segments, including chromosome 9 orphons, because counts were too low. A later genetic analysis reported fewer N-insertions in productive TCRs among donors in an Asian-associated ancestry cluster than the roughly 640-donor mean. In a later analysis, HLA-associated TCR beta chains were found to be more clonally expanded and to have lower generation probabilities than equally common non-associated chains. CMV serostatus was the only immune exposure information available for the cohort. Linkage disequilibrium might explain the correlated functional status among segregating V segments, but an unknown experimental factor could not be ruled out. Cytomegalovirus status was reported to be diagnosed by the classifier with high specificity and sensitivity in both the original and validation cohorts. The study listed over 150 TCR beta chains as associated with cytomegalovirus. Some IMGT-functional V segments, including TRBV6-2 and TRBV6-3, could not be told apart with the 87-base-pair reads, so those segments were excluded.

Material: PBMCs. This sequence originates from a human donor in good health. This chain is built from TRBV7-2 and TRBJ2-7; 10 bases in the middle match TRBD2. CDR3 region: CASSLASGGAREQYF. The nucleotide sequence reads as follows: TGTGCCAGCAGCTTAGCCAGCGGGGGGGCAAGGGAGCAGTACTTC.